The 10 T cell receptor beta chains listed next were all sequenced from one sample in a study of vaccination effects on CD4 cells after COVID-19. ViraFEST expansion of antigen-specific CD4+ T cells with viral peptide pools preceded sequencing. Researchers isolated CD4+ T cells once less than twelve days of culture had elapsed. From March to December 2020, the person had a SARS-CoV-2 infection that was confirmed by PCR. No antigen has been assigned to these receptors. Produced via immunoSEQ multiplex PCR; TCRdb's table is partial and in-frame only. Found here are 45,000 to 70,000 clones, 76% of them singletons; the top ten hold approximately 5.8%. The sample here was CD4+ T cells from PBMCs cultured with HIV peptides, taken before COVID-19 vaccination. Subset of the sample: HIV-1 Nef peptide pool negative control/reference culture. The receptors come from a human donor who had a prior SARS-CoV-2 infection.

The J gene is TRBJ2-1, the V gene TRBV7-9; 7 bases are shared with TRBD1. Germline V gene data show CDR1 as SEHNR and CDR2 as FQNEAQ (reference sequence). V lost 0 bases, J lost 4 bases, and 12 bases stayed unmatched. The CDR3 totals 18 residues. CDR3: CASSLASPGQPVYNEQFF. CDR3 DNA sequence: TGTGCCAGCAGCTTAGCATCACCGGGACAGCCTGTATACAATGAGCAGTTCTTC.

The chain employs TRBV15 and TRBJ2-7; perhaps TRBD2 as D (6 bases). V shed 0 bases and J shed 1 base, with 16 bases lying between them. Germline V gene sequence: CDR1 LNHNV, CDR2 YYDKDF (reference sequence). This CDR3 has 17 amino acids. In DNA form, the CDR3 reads TGTGCCACCAGCAGAGAGGGGGGAATTGGAAGATCCTACGAGCAGTACTTC. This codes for CATSREGGIGRSYEQYF.

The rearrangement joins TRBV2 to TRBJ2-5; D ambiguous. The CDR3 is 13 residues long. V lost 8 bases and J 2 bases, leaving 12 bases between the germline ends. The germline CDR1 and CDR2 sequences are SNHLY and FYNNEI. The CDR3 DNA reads TGTGCCAGCGGCGCCAGACGGCAAGAGACCCAGTACTTC. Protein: CASGARRQETQYF.

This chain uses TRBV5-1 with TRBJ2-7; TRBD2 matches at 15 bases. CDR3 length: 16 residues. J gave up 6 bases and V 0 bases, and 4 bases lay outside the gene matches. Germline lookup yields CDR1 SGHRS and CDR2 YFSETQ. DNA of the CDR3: TGCGCCAGCAGCTTGGGGGGACTAGCGGGGGGCCTCGAGCAGTACTTC. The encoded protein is CASSLGGLAGGLEQYF.

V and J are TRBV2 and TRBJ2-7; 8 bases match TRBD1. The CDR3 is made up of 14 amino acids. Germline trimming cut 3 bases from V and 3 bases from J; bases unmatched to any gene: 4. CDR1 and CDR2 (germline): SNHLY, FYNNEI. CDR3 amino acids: CASSDGQGNYEQYF. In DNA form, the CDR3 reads TGTGCCAGCAGTGATGGACAGGGAAACTACGAGCAGTACTTC.

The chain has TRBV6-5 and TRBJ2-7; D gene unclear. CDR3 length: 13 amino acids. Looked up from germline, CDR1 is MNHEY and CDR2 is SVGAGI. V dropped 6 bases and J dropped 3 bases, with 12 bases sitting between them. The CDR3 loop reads CASSQKVDYEQYF. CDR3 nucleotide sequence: TGTGCCAGCAGCCAAAAAGTGGACTACGAGCAGTACTTC.

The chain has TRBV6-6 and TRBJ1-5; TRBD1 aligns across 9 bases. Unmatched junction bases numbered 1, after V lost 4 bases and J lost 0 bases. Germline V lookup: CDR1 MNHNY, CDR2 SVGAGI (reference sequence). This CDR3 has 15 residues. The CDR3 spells CASSWTGDSNQPQHF. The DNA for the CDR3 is TGTGCCAGCAGTTGGACAGGGGATAGCAATCAGCCCCAGCATTTT.

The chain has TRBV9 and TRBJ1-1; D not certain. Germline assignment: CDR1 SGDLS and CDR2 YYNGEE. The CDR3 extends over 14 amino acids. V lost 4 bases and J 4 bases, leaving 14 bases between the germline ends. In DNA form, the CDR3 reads TGTGCCAGCAGCCTAACCCCCCTGGCCACTGAAGCTTTCTTT. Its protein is CASSLTPLATEAFF.

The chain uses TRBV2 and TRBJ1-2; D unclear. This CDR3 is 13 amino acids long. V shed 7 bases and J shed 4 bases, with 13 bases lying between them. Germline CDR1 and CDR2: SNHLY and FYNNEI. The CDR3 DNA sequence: TGTGCCAGCACCGCGGACCAAATCTATGGCTACACCTTC. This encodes CASTADQIYGYTF.

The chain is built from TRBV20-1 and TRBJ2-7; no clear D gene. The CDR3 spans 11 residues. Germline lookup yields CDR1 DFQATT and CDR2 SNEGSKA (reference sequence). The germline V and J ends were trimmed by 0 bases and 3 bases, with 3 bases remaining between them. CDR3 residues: CSARENYEQYF. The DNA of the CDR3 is TGCAGTGCTAGAGAGAACTACGAGCAGTACTTC.